These 6 T cell receptor beta chains were sequenced from one sample in a study of blood T cells in healthy people across ages. Primed by a sample-barcoded 5' primer and a J-beta primer mix, a second PCR proceeded for roughly 7 to 11 cycles. One entry per CDR3 protein, called by TCRdb with MiXCR from the 5' RACE reads. Of some 920,000 distinct CDR3 sequences listed, approximately 50% are singletons. Sequenced material: blood. These receptors originate from a woman aged 60-75 years in good health.

The sample holds a few counts of this clonotype. The rearrangement uses TRBV7-2 and TRBJ2-3, with 11 bases lining up with TRBD2. V shed 3 bases and J 4 bases; nucleotides not matched to a gene: 12. The CDR3 extends over 18 amino acids. Germline CDR1 reads SGHTA; CDR2 reads FQGNSA. The chain's CDR3 is CASSFPYELAGVPDTQYF. CDR3 DNA sequence: TGTGCCAGCAGCTTCCCTTACGAACTAGCGGGAGTACCAGATACGCAGTATTTT.

The gene calls are TRBV4-1 and TRBJ2-5; 11 bases fit TRBD2. J gave up 5 bases and V 6 bases, and 17 bases lay outside the gene matches. Germline-derived CDR1 and CDR2 are MGHRA and YSYEKL. The CDR3 sequence is 18 residues long. CDR3 coding DNA: TGCGCCAGCAGGTCCACCGGGGGACTAGCGGACGCCAGGGAGACCCAGTACTTC. It yields the protein CASRSTGGLADARETQYF.

This clonotype was found a few times. The chain has TRBV20-1 and TRBJ2-4; 7 bases fit TRBD1. Trimming at V came to 0 bases and at J to 14 bases, leaving 10 bases not matched to a gene. CDR3 length: 13 amino acids. CDR1 and CDR2 (germline): DFQATT, SNEGSKA (reference sequence). CDR3 DNA: TGCAGTGCTAGAGACCCAAGGGGGCCTGTGGAGTACTTC. Translation gives CSARDPRGPVEYF.

In its sample, this clonotype was seen a few times. The genes are TRBV28 and TRBJ2-5, with D maybe TRBD2 (6 bases). The CDR3 is made up of 15 amino acids. The germline CDR1 and CDR2 sequences are MDHEN and SYDVKM. V lost 11 bases and J 2 bases, leaving 21 bases between the germline ends. CDR3 DNA sequence: TGTGCCGGGGGAAGTAGCGGAGAAGGACAAGAGACCCAGTACTTC. As protein: CAGGSSGEGQETQYF.

V and J are TRBV3-1 and TRBJ2-2, with D unclear. The V end lost 0 bases, the J end lost 5 bases, and 7 bases lay between the germline ends. Germline CDR1 is LGHDT and CDR2 is YNNKEL (reference sequence). This CDR3 comprises 14 residues. The DNA for the CDR3 is TGTGCCAGCAGCCAAGAACTGAGAACCGGGGAGCTGTTTTTT. Amino acid sequence: CASSQELRTGELFF.

This chain links TRBV4-3 with TRBJ1-2; the match to TRBD1 covers 8 bases. The CDR3 covers 14 residues. V lost 2 bases to trimming and J lost 8 bases; unmatched junction nucleotides: 7. Germline V gives CDR1 LGHNA, CDR2 YSLEER. As DNA, the CDR3 is TGCGCCAGCAGCCAACAACAGGGGGTGAGGGGCTACACCTTC. Encoded protein: CASSQQQGVRGYTF.